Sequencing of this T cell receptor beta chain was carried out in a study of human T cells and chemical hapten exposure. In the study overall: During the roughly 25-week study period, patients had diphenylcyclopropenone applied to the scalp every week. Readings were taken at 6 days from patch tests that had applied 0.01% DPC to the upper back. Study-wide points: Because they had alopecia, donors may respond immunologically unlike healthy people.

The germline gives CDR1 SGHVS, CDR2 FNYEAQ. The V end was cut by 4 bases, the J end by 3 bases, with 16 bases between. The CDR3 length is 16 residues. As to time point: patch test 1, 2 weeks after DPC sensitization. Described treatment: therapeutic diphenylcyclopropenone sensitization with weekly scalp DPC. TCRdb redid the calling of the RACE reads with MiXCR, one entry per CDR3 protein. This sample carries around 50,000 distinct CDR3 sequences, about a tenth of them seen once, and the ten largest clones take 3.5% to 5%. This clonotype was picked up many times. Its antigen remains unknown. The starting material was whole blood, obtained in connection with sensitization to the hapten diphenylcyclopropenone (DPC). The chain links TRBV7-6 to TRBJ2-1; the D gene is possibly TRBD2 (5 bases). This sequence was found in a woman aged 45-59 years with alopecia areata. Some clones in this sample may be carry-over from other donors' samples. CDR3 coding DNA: TGTGCCAGCAGCTCGCCCGGGAAAAGGAACTACAATGAGCAGTTCTTC. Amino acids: CASSSPGKRNYNEQFF.